Listed here are 26 T cell receptor beta chains from one sample, sequenced in a study of blood T cell repertoires in COVID-19. The assay was immunoSEQ multiplex PCR, and TCRdb's table has in-frame clones only and misses some. This repertoire shows 180,000 or so clones, roughly 81% found once; its top ten account for roughly 7.7%. The sequenced material came from peripheral blood. All receptors come from a man aged 40-55 years who had recovered from COVID-19.

V gene TRBV12-2 combines with J gene TRBJ2-1; the table calls TRBD1, which could not be checked here. TRBV12-2 is designated a pseudogene. This CDR3 spans 13 amino acids. For the CDR3, the DNA is TGTGCAAGAACCGGACAGGGTGGGTATGAGCAGTTCTTC. The encoded protein is CARTGQGGYEQFF.

The J gene is TRBJ2-5, the V gene TRBV4-1, with 8 bases identical to TRBD1. V dropped 3 bases and J dropped 4; count of bases not matched to a gene: 7. Germline CDR1 and CDR2: MGHRA and YSYEKL. The CDR3 length is 15 residues. CDR3 sequence: CASSQGGQVGETQYF. CDR3 DNA sequence: TGCGCCAGCAGCCAGGGGGGACAGGTGGGAGAGACCCAGTACTTC.

V gene TRBV7-9 combines with J gene TRBJ2-5, with D unresolved. The V and J ends lost 5 bases and 4 bases respectively, with 11 bases between them. Per the germline V gene, CDR1 is SEHNR and CDR2 is FQNEAQ (reference sequence). The CDR3 is 13 residues long. CDR3 DNA: TGTGCCAGCAGCCCGTCCCCCGGAGAGACCCAGTACTTC. Amino acids: CASSPSPGETQYF.

DNA of the CDR3: TGTGCCAGCCAGGGACAGGCGGCCGGGGAGCTGTTTTTT. It specifies CASQGQAAGELFF. This chain links TRBV12-3 or TRBV12-4 with TRBJ2-2; TRBD1 matches at 8 bases. The J segment lost 6 bases and the V segment lost 8 bases, leaving 5 bases of the junction unmatched. The CDR3 totals 13 residues.

The chain combines TRBV3-1 (or the pseudogene TRBV3-2) with TRBJ2-7; 7 bases map to TRBD2. CDR1 and CDR2 (germline): LGHDT, YNNKEL (reference sequence). CDR3 length: 15 residues. V shed 0 bases, J shed 3 bases, and the junction held 5 bases outside the gene matches. CDR3 in amino acids: CASSQDSRGSYEQYF. CDR3 bases: TGTGCCAGCAGCCAAGATTCACGCGGGAGCTACGAGCAGTACTTC.

This clone was picked up many times. This chain links TRBV4-3 with TRBJ1-1; D gene ambiguous. The CDR3 length is 14 residues. With 0 bases removed from V and 3 bases from J, the gap between germline ends came to 8 bases. CDR1 is LGHNA, CDR2 YSLEER, per germline. CDR3 DNA sequence: TGCGCCAGCAGCCAAGACCACTTCTACACTGAAGCTTTCTTT. This gives the protein CASSQDHFYTEAFF.

This clone was picked up a small number of times. The chain employs TRBV7-9 and TRBJ1-2; no clear D. The length of the CDR3 is 14 residues. The V end was cut by 4 bases, the J end by 4 bases, with 13 bases between. Germline assignment: CDR1 SEHNR and CDR2 FQNEAQ (reference sequence). The CDR3 reads CASSSGLVGYGYTF. In DNA, the CDR3 is TGTGCCAGCAGCTCAGGCTTGGTTGGCTATGGCTACACCTTC.

This chain joins TRBV6-2 or TRBV6-3 and TRBJ2-3; 7 nucleotides line up with TRBD2. This CDR3 region has 15 residues. Germline lookup yields CDR1 MNHEY and CDR2 SVGEGT. The V segment lost 6 bases and the J segment 0 bases; nucleotides outside the gene matches: 6. The CDR3 bases are TGTGCCAGCAGCCCGGGGGGTCTAAGCACAGATACGCAGTATTTT. Protein: CASSPGGLSTDTQYF.

This clone has only one observation. The chain has TRBV5-5 and TRBJ1-2, with 8 positions matching TRBD1. Germline V lookup: CDR1 SGHKS, CDR2 YYEKEE (reference sequence). This CDR3 contains 15 residues. V lost 3 bases, J lost 3 bases, and 7 bases stayed unmatched. The DNA for the CDR3 is TGTGCCAGCAGCTCACAGGGGGGAATGTACTATGGCTACACCTTC. Its translation is CASSSQGGMYYGYTF. Based on the CDR3 plus reference TRBV5-5 and TRBJ1-2, the full variable domain is DAGVTQSPTHLIKTRGQQVTLRCSPISGHKSVSWYQQVLGQGPQFIFQYYEKEERGRGNFPDRFSARQFPNYSSELNVNALLLGDSALYLCASSSQGGMYYGYTFGSGTRLTVV.

The rearrangement links TRBV5-4 to TRBJ2-3; TRBD1 agrees at 8 bases. The CDR3 runs 15 residues. The V segment lost 3 bases and the J segment 4 bases; nucleotides outside the gene matches: 7. CDR1 and CDR2 from the germline V gene are SGHNT and YYREEE (reference sequence). CDR3 residues: CASSSGQGRADTQYF. The CDR3 DNA is TGTGCCAGCAGCTCCGGACAGGGAAGGGCAGATACGCAGTATTTT.

Here the CDR3 DNA reads TGCGCCAGCAGCCAGGACCCAGGGTTCTCCTACGAGCAGTACTTC. Amino acids: CASSQDPGFSYEQYF. This rearrangement joins TRBV4-3 to TRBJ2-7, with D possibly being TRBD1 (5 bases). The CDR3 is 15 amino acids. Trimming pared 3 bases from V and 0 bases from J, leaving 12 bases between. In germline, CDR1 is LGHNA, CDR2 YSLEER.

V and J are TRBV5-6 and TRBJ1-1; TRBD1 might be the D (6 bases). V was clipped by 3 bases and J by 6 bases, with 12 bases between them. This CDR3 is built from 13 residues. Per germline, CDR1 SGHDT and CDR2 YYEEEE. CDR3 bases: TGTGCCAGCAGCTACAGGGCTTACGCTGAAGCTTTCTTT. It is translated as CASSYRAYAEAFF.

This sequence joins TRBV10-3 and TRBJ2-2, with 7 bases that match TRBD2. V was pared by 6 bases and J by 1 base, with 5 bases of the junction left unmatched. Germline V gene data show CDR1 as ENHRY and CDR2 as SYGVKD. The length of the CDR3 is 15 residues. The CDR3 region is CAISPGLLNTGELFF. For the CDR3, the DNA is TGTGCCATCAGCCCGGGACTACTGAACACCGGGGAGCTGTTTTTT.

The chain couples TRBV1 to TRBJ2-5; TRBD2, as called in the table, went unchecked against the DNA. TRBV1 is a known pseudogene. This CDR3 spans 15 amino acids. This CDR3 is CTSSPGSGGAQTQYF. The CDR3 DNA reads TGCACCAGCAGCCCAGGTAGCGGGGGAGCTCAGACCCAGTACTTC.

This chain joins TRBV3-1 (or the pseudogene TRBV3-2) and TRBJ1-2; 9 bases are a match to TRBD1. Germline V gene lookup returns CDR1 LGHDT and CDR2 YNNKEL (reference sequence). The CDR3 runs 14 residues. After removal of 0 bases from V and 8 bases from J, the junction contained 4 bases not matched to a gene. The CDR3 sequence is CASSQDHGTGGYTF. CDR3 nucleotides: TGTGCCAGCAGCCAAGATCACGGGACAGGGGGCTACACCTTC.

The chain recombines TRBV24-1 with TRBJ2-1; 7 bases agree with TRBD1. The CDR3 contains 16 residues. The junction had 7 bases not matched to a gene; V was cut back by 3 bases and J by 3 bases. Per germline, CDR1 KGHDR and CDR2 SFDVKD. CDR3 nucleotide sequence: TGTGCCACCAGTGATATTGGGACAGAGATCTACAATGAGCAGTTCTTC. Residues: CATSDIGTEIYNEQFF.

The rearrangement links TRBV28 to TRBJ2-2, with 7 positions matching TRBD2. V was clipped by 6 bases and J by 4 bases; unmatched bases: 8. The CDR3 covers 15 residues. CDR1 is MDHEN, CDR2 SYDVKM, per germline. This chain's CDR3 is CASSAGDPSTGELFF. CDR3 bases: TGTGCCAGCAGCGCGGGAGACCCGAGCACCGGGGAGCTGTTTTTT.

The chain combines TRBV27 with TRBJ1-2; the D gene is possibly TRBD1 (5 bases). The V end was cut by 0 bases, the J end by 4 bases, with 15 bases between. Germline V gene data show CDR1 as MNHEY and CDR2 as SMNVEV (reference sequence). The CDR3 loop spans 16 amino acids. The CDR3 nucleotides read TGTGCCAGCAGTTTATCCTATGTGGGGCTTAGCTATGGCTACACCTTC. Residues: CASSLSYVGLSYGYTF.

About this clone: Mismatch with germline at one junction end may stem from a read error. V and J are TRBV7-7 and TRBJ2-2; 10 bases fit TRBD2. The germline V gene has CDR1 SSHAT and CDR2 FNYEAQ (reference sequence). This CDR3 is 16 amino acids long. The CDR3 nucleotides read TGTGCTAGCAGCTTGGGAGCCGGGACTAGCGCCGGGGAGCTGTTTTTT. This translates into CASSLGAGTSAGELFF.

V is TRBV6-4 and J is TRBJ1-2; D unresolved. Trimming cost V 0 bases and J 8 bases, with 10 bases left between them. Germline values: CDR1 MRHNA, CDR2 SNTAGT. The CDR3 is 13 residues long. This chain's CDR3 is CASSDSGRNGYTF. CDR3 DNA sequence: TGTGCCAGCAGTGACTCGGGGAGGAACGGCTACACCTTC.

The CDR3 nucleotides are TGTGCCAGCAGTGAATCCAGGGGGCAGCAAGATACGCAGTATTTT. The encoded protein is CASSESRGQQDTQYF. The chain links TRBV2 to TRBJ2-3; 8 nucleotides match TRBD1. Germline loops: CDR1 SNHLY, CDR2 FYNNEI. This CDR3 has 15 amino acids. With 2 bases clipped from V and 5 bases from J, the junction kept 6 bases outside the gene matches.

V is TRBV13 and J is TRBJ2-1; 8 nucleotides match TRBD2. The trim removed 8 bases at V and 5 bases at J, leaving 11 bases unmatched. In germline, CDR1 is PRHDT, CDR2 FYEKMQ (reference sequence). The CDR3 is 15 residues long. The CDR3 reads CASRVGGGRNNEQFF. CDR3 DNA sequence: TGTGCCAGCCGGGTGGGCGGGGGGCGGAACAATGAGCAGTTCTTC.

This chain uses TRBV3-1 (or the pseudogene TRBV3-2) with TRBJ1-4; D perhaps matches TRBD1 (5 bases). The germline V gene has CDR1 LGHDT and CDR2 YNNKEL (reference sequence). The ends were cut back, 0 bases at V and 7 bases at J, with 12 bases in the middle. The CDR3 length is 15 residues. The CDR3 loop reads CASSQEDTGSEKLFF. The CDR3, as DNA: TGTGCCAGCAGCCAAGAGGATACAGGTAGTGAAAAACTGTTTTTT.

This chain uses TRBV6-5 with TRBJ2-7, with TRBD2 identical over 9 bases. The CDR3 runs to 15 residues. With V trimmed by 0 bases and J by 0 bases, 0 bases remained unmatched. In germline, CDR1 is MNHEY, CDR2 SVGAGI. The CDR3 bases are TGTGCCAGCAGTTACTCTAGCGGGAGCTCCTACGAGCAGTACTTC. Protein sequence: CASSYSSGSSYEQYF.

The gene calls are TRBV3-1 (or the pseudogene TRBV3-2) and TRBJ2-5; maybe TRBD2 (5 bases). Germline V CDR1 and CDR2: LGHDT, YNNKEL (reference sequence). The CDR3 has 15 residues. Trimming left V 6 bases short and J 4 bases short, with 18 bases between. DNA for the CDR3: TGTGCCAGCAGTCCGACCTACCTACTAGGAGAGACCCAGTACTTC. The encoded protein is CASSPTYLLGETQYF.

This clone was picked up a small number of times. The V gene is TRBV5-6, the J gene TRBJ2-3; D is unclear. The CDR3 covers 18 residues. Germline V gene data show CDR1 as SGHDT and CDR2 as YYEEEE. V was cut by 0 bases and J by 0 bases, with 17 bases left in between. CDR3 DNA: TGTGCCAGCAGCTTGGTCAAGCGACCCATAACAAGCACAGATACGCAGTATTTT. Amino acids: CASSLVKRPITSTDTQYF.